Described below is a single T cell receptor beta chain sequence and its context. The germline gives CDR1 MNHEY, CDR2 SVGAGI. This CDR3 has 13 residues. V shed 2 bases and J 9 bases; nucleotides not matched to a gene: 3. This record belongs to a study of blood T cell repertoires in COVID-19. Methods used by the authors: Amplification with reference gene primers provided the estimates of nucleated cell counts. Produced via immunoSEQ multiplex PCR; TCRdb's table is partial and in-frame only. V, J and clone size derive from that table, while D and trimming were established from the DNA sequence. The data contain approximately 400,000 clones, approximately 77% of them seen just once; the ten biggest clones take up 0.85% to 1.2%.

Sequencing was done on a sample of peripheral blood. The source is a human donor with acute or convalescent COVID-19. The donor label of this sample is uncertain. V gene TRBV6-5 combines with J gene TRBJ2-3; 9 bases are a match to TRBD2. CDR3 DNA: TGTGCCAGCAGTTACGGGACTAGCCAAACGCAGTATTTT. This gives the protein CASSYGTSQTQYF.